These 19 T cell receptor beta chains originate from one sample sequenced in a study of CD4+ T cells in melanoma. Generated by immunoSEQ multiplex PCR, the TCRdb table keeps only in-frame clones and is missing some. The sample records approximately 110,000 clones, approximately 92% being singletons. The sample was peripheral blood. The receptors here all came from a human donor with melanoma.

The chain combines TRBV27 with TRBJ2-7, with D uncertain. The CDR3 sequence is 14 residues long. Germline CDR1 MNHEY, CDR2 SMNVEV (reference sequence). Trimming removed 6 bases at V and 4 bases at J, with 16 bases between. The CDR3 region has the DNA TGTGCCAGCAGCGACGGACCCTCCCGGTACGAGCAGTACTTC. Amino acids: CASSDGPSRYEQYF.

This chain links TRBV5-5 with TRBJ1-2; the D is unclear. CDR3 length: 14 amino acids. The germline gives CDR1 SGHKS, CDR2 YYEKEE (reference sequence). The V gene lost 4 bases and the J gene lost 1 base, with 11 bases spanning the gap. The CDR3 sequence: CASSPTVDNYGYTF. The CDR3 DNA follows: TGTGCCAGCAGCCCAACAGTAGATAACTATGGCTACACCTTC.

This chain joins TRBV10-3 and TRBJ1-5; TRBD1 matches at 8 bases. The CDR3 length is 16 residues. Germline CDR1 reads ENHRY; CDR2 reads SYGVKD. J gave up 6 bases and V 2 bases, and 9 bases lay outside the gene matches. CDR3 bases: TGTGCCATCAGTGAGGTACAGGGGGAATCGGGTCAGCCCCAGCATTTT. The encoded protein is CAISEVQGESGQPQHF.

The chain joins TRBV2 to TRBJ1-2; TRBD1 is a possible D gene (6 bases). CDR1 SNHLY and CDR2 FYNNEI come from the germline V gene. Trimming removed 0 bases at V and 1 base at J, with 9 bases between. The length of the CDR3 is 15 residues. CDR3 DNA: TGTGCCAGCAGTGAAGCCCGGACAGTTAACTATGGCTACACCTTC. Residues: CASSEARTVNYGYTF.

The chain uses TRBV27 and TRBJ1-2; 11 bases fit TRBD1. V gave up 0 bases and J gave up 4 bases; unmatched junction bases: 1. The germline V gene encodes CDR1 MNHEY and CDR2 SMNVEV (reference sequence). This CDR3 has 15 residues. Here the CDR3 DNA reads TGTGCCAGCAGTTTATCTGGGACAGGGGGCTATGGCTACACCTTC. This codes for CASSLSGTGGYGYTF.

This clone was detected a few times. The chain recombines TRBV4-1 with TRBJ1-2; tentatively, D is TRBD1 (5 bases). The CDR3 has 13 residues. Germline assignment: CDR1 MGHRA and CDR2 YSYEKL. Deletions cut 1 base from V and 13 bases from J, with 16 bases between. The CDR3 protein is CASSQVGQRPRTF. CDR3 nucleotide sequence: TGCGCCAGCAGCCAAGTCGGACAAAGGCCCCGCACCTTC.

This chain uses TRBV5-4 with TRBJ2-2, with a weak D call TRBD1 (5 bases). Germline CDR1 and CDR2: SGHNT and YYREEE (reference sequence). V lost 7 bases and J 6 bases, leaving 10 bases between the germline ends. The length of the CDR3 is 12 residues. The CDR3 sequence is CASGQGAGELFF. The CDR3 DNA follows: TGTGCCAGCGGCCAAGGGGCCGGGGAGCTGTTTTTT.

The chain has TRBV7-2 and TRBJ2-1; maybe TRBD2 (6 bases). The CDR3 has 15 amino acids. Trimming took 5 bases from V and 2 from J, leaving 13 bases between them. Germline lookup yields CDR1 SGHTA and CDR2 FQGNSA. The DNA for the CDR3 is TGTGCCAGCAGCCTCGACGGGAGTCCCTACAATGAGCAGTTCTTC. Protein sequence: CASSLDGSPYNEQFF.

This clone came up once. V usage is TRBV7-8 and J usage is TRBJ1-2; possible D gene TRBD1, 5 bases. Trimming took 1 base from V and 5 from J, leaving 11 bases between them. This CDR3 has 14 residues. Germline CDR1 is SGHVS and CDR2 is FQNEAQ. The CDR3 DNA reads TGTGCCAGCAGCTTAGACAGGTTTGAGTATGGCTACACCTTC. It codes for CASSLDRFEYGYTF.

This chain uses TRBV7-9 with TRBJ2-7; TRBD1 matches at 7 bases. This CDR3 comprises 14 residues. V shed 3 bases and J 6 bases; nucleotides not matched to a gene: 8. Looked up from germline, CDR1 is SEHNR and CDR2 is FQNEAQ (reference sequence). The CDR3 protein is CASSLSGTAPEQYF. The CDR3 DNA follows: TGTGCCAGCAGCTTGTCCGGGACAGCTCCCGAGCAGTACTTC.

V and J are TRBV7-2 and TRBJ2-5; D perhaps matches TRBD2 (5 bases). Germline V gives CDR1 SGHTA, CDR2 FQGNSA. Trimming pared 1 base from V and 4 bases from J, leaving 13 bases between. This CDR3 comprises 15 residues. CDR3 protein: CASSLGGMGLETQYF. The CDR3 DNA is TGTGCCAGCAGCTTAGGAGGGATGGGGTTAGAGACCCAGTACTTC.

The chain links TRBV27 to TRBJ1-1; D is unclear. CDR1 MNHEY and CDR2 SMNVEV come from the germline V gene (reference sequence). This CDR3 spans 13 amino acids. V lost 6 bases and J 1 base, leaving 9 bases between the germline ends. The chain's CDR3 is CASRPQQNTEAFF. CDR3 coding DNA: TGTGCCAGCAGGCCACAACAGAACACTGAAGCTTTCTTT.

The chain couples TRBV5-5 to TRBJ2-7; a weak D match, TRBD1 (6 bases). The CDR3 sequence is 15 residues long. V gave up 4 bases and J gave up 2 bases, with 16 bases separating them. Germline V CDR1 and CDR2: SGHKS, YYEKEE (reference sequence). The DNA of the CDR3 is TGTGCCAGCAGCCAACGGGACAAGGGTACCTACGAGCAGTACTTC. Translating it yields CASSQRDKGTYEQYF.

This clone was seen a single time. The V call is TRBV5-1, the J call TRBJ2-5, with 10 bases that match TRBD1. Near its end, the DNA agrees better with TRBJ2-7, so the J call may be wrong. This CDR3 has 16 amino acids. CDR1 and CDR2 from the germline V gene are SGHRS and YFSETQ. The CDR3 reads CASSPGPGQGTYEQYF. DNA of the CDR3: TGCGCCAGCAGCCCAGGACCGGGACAGGGGACCTACGAGCAGTACTTC.

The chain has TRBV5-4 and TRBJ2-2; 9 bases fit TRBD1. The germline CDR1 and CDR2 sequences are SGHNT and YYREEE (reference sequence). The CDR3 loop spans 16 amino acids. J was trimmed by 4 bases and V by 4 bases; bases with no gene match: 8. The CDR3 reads CASSLPGQGATGELFF. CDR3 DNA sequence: TGTGCCAGCAGCCTACCGGGACAGGGAGCCACCGGGGAGCTGTTTTTT.

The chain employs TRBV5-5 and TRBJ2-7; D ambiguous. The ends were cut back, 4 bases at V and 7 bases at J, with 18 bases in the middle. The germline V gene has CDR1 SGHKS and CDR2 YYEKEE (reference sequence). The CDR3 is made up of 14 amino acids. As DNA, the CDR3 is TGTGCCAGCAGCCCAGAAGGCGTGGCTGGGGAGCAGTACTTC. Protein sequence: CASSPEGVAGEQYF.

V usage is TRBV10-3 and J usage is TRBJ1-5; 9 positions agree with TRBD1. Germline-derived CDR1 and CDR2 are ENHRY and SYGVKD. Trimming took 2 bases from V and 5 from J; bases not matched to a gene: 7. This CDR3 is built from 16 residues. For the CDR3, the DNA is TGTGCCATCAGTGAGACCGGACAGGGGCTTTATCAGCCCCAGCATTTT. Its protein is CAISETGQGLYQPQHF.

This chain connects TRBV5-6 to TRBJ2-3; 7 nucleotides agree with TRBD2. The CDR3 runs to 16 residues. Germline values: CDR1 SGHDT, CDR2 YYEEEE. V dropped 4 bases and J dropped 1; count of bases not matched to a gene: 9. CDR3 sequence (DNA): TGTGCCAGCAGCCCTGTCCTGGGGAGGGGCACAGATACGCAGTATTTT. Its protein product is CASSPVLGRGTDTQYF.

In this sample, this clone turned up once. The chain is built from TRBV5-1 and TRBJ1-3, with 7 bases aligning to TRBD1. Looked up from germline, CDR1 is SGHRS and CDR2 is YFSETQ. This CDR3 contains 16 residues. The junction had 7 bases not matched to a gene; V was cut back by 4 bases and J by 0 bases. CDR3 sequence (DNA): TGCGCCAGCAGCGACGATAGACAGGGCTCTGGAAACACCATATATTTT. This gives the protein CASSDDRQGSGNTIYF.